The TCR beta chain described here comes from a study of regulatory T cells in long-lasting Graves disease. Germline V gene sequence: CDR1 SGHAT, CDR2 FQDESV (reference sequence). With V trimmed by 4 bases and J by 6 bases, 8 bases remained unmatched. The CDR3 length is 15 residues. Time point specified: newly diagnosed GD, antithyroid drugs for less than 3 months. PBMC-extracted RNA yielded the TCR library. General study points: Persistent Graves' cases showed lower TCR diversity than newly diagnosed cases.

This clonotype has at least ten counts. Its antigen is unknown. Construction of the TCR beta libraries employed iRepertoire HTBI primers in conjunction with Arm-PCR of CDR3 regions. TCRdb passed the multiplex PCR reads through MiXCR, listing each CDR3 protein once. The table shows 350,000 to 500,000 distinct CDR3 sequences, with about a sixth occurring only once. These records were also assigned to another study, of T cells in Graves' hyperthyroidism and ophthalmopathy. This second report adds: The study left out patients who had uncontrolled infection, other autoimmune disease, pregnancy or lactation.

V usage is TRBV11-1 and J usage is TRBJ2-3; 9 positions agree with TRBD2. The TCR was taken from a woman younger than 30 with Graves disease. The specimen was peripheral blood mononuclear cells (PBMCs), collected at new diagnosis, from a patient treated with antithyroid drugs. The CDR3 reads CASSSSSGVGDTQYF. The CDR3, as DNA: TGTGCCAGCAGCTCATCTAGCGGGGTCGGGGATACGCAGTATTTT.